This T cell receptor beta chain was recorded in a study of graft-versus-host responses after intestinal transplantation. Deletions cut 0 bases from V and 8 bases from J, with 12 bases between. The CDR3 totals 14 residues. Germline V gene lookup returns CDR1 SGHDT and CDR2 YYEEEE. Clones were read by immunoSEQ multiplex PCR, and TCRdb kept only the in-frame ones, dropping some. In the table there are roughly 120,000 clones, 93% of which are singletons. As concerns this clone: What it recognizes is unknown.

This TCR came from a human donor who received an intestinal transplant. The input for sequencing was unstimulated CD8+ T cells sorted from spleen or lymph node cells, taken before intestinal transplant. This chain uses TRBV5-6 with TRBJ2-1; no firm D call. The CDR3 loop is CASSLVRWRDEQFF. CDR3 in DNA: TGTGCCAGCAGCTTGGTTCGGTGGCGAGATGAGCAGTTCTTC.